This is a list of T cell receptor beta chains from one sample in a study of shared clonotypes between healthy human individuals. Measured with immunoSEQ multiplex PCR; TCRdb has only the in-frame clones, and not every one. The sample has fewer than 500,000 clones; almost 80% are singletons. Sequenced input: PBMCs. These receptors all stem from a woman in her 40s in good health. Some clones in this sample may be carry-over from other donors' samples. Both conserved end residues are part of each CDR3. Fields, in order: CDR3 DNA, CDR3 protein, J gene, D gene, clone size, V gene. D genes are given only for firm matches. The size of a clone is reported for some rows only, either as once, few or many, or as a class for expanded clones.

TGTGCCAGCTCACCACCGCCGGGGGCAGACTATGGCTACACCTTC | CASSPPPGADYGYTF | TRBJ1-2 | . | . | TRBV18
TGTGCCAGCAGCTTAAACCCGGGACGCGCGAACACCGGGGAGCTGTTTTTT | CASSLNPGRANTGELFF | TRBJ2-2 | . | . | TRBV7-3
TGTGCCAGCAGTTCCCCCCGCCAGGCCCTTCCTGGCACAGATACGCAGTATTTT | CASSSPRQALPGTDTQYF | TRBJ2-3 | . | . | TRBV7-9
TGTGCCAGCAGCTTGAGACAAGTCACTGAAGCTTTCTTT | CASSLRQVTEAFF | TRBJ1-1 | . | . | TRBV5-6
TGCGCCAGCAGCCCAGCGGGAATCACAGAGACCCAGTACTTC | CASSPAGITETQYF | TRBJ2-5 | TRBD2 | . | TRBV5-1
TGTGCCAGCAGACCAGGGGATTCGGGGACCCAGTACTTC | CASRPGDSGTQYF | TRBJ2-5 | . | . | TRBV2
TGTGCCAGCAGCGGGACAGGGGGCACTGAAGCTTTCTTT | CASSGTGGTEAFF | TRBJ1-1 | TRBD1 | . | TRBV2
TGTGCCATCAGTGAGGGACAGAGCTCCTACGAGCAGTACTTC | CAISEGQSSYEQYF | TRBJ2-7 | . | once | TRBV10-3
TGCGCCAGCAGTGAGTCGAGTGGGAGCGGCTACACCTTC | CASSESSGSGYTF | TRBJ1-2 | . | . | TRBV10-1
TGTGCCAGCAGGACTAGCGTCAACAATGAGCAGTTCTTC | CASRTSVNNEQFF | TRBJ2-1 | TRBD2 | . | TRBV6-1
TGTGCCAGCAGTTATGGTCGCGGGGGGGACAACACTGAAGCTTTCTTT | CASSYGRGGDNTEAFF | TRBJ1-1 | . | . | TRBV6-5
TGTGCCAGCAGCAAACCGACAGGGTCCGAGCAGTTCTTC | CASSKPTGSEQFF | TRBJ2-1 | TRBD1 | . | TRBV7-2
TGTGCCAGTAGTACCCGGGACAGGGGGAGCGAGCAGTACTTC | CASSTRDRGSEQYF | TRBJ2-7 | TRBD1 | . | TRBV19
TGTGCCATCAGTGGATCTCCGACGAACACCGGGGAGCTGTTTTTT | CAISGSPTNTGELFF | TRBJ2-2 | . | . | TRBV10-3
TGTGCCAGCAGCGCTATCGGGCTAGCGGGAAACGAGCAGTACTTC | CASSAIGLAGNEQYF | TRBJ2-7 | TRBD2 | . | TRBV7-6
TGTGCCAGCAGCTTAGAAGGTTCGGACTACTACGAGCAGTACTTC | CASSLEGSDYYEQYF | TRBJ2-7 | . | . | TRBV7-2
TGTGCCAGCAGCTCCGGACAGGGGGTGGGTACGCAGTATTTT | CASSSGQGVGTQYF | TRBJ2-3 | TRBD1 | . | TRBV7-2
TGTGCCAGTAGTATAGCGGGCAGTGTGGGAAACACTGAAGCTTTCTTT | CASSIAGSVGNTEAFF | TRBJ1-1 | . | . | TRBV19
TGTGCCACCAGCAGAAATCGGAATCCCGGGACCAGTGAAAAACTGTTTTTT | CATSRNRNPGTSEKLFF | TRBJ1-4 | . | . | TRBV15
TGTGCCAGCAGCCGGGCCGCCCCTGGTGAAGCTTTCTTT | CASSRAAPGEAFF | TRBJ1-1 | . | few | TRBV7-9
TGTGCCTGGAGTCAGAAAGGGACAGGTCAAGAGACCCAGTACTTC | CAWSQKGTGQETQYF | TRBJ2-5 | TRBD1 | . | TRBV30
TGTGCCTGGAGTGCGCCGAGCGGGAGGGCCAGGGATGAGCAGTTCTTC | CAWSAPSGRARDEQFF | TRBJ2-1 | TRBD2 | . | TRBV30
TGTGCCAGCAGCTTAGCGGGGCGACTAGCGGGAGTGGTGCAGTTCTTC | CASSLAGRLAGVVQFF | TRBJ2-1 | TRBD2 | . | TRBV7-8
TGTGCCAGCAGTGAAGTCCCGAACACTGAAGCTTTCTTT | CASSEVPNTEAFF | TRBJ1-1 | . | many | TRBV2
TGTGCCAGCGCTCTGACTCCGGGACTAGCGCCGTACGAGCAGTACTTC | CASALTPGLAPYEQYF | TRBJ2-7 | TRBD2 | . | TRBV13
TGTGCCAGCGCCGACAGGGCGACCGGGGAGCTGTTTTTT | CASADRATGELFF | TRBJ2-2 | TRBD1 | . | TRBV6-1
TGTGCCAGCTGCTTGAGAAACTATGGCTACACCTTC | CASCLRNYGYTF | TRBJ1-2 | . | . | TRBV28
TGTGCCAGCAGCTTGGGACAGGGGTTTGAAGCTTTCTTT | CASSLGQGFEAFF | TRBJ1-1 | TRBD1 | . | TRBV7-2
TGTGCCTGGAGTGCGACCGCCACGAACTACGAGCAGTACTTC | CAWSATATNYEQYF | TRBJ2-7 | . | . | TRBV30
TGCGCCAGCAGCTTGGCCGGACAGGGAAGCACAGATACGCAGTATTTT | CASSLAGQGSTDTQYF | TRBJ2-3 | TRBD1 | . | TRBV5-1
TGTGCCAGTAGTATGCGAGTTTCTCTTAGCGGGTACGAGCAGTACTTC | CASSMRVSLSGYEQYF | TRBJ2-7 | TRBD2 | . | TRBV19
TGTGCCAGCAGTTTACGGGGCGGGAGAGAGACCCAGTACTTC | CASSLRGGRETQYF | TRBJ2-5 | TRBD2 | . | TRBV28
TGCGCCAGCAGCCGCACTATCTGGGGCCCGGGGGAGACCCAGTACTTC | CASSRTIWGPGETQYF | TRBJ2-5 | . | . | TRBV5-1
TGTGCCATCAGTTCATCGGAGGGGGGGGCTTTCTTT | CAISSSEGGAFF | TRBJ1-1 | . | . | TRBV10-3
TGTGCCAGTACCCCGTCAAACCGGGACACGTACATCGCTTACAATGAGCAGTTCTTC | CASTPSNRDTYIAYNEQFF | TRBJ2-1 | . | . | TRBV19
TGCGCCAGCAGCCAAGATGCGGCGGGGGGGAATCAGCCCCAGCATTTT | CASSQDAAGGNQPQHF | TRBJ1-5 | . | once | TRBV4-3
TGTGCCAGCAGCGGAGGGGGGAACTCGAACACCGGGGAGCTGTTTTTT | CASSGGGNSNTGELFF | TRBJ2-2 | . | . | TRBV7-2
TGTGCCAGCAGCTTAGGGTTAGCGGCCCCATACAATGAGCAGTTCTTC | CASSLGLAAPYNEQFF | TRBJ2-1 | . | . | TRBV7-2
TGCGCCAGCAGCTTGGCCAATCCTCAAGAGACCCAGTACTTC | CASSLANPQETQYF | TRBJ2-5 | . | . | TRBV5-1
TGTGCCAGCAGCTTAGCCAGACTAGCGGGAGGGCCGCCGTTCTTC | CASSLARLAGGPPFF | TRBJ2-1 | TRBD2 | . | TRBV7-8
TGCAGCCTAAGCAATGAGCAGTTCTTC | CSLSNEQFF | TRBJ2-1 | . | . | TRBV29-1
TGTGCCAGCAGCCCTGATAGGGGGGGAGGGCAGTTCTTC | CASSPDRGGGQFF | TRBJ2-1 | . | few | TRBV11-2
TGTGCCAGCAGCTTAGCGCTTACTAGGAATGAGCAGTTCTTC | CASSLALTRNEQFF | TRBJ2-1 | . | . | TRBV7-9
TGCGCCAGCACGGCTAGCGGGAGTAACAATGAGCAGTTCTTC | CASTASGSNNEQFF | TRBJ2-1 | TRBD2 | . | TRBV10-2
TGTGCCTGGAGTGTACGTTACAGGGGACCGGAGACCCAGTACTTC | CAWSVRYRGPETQYF | TRBJ2-5 | TRBD1 | . | TRBV30
TGCGCCAGCAGCCTCAACTTCCAAGAGACCCAGTACTTC | CASSLNFQETQYF | TRBJ2-5 | . | once | TRBV5-1
TGCGCCAGCAGCTTGGTCACGGTGGGTAACACTGAAGCTTTCTTT | CASSLVTVGNTEAFF | TRBJ1-1 | . | . | TRBV5-1
TGTGCCAGCAGCTCCAGACAGGGATCTGGAAACACCATATATTTT | CASSSRQGSGNTIYF | TRBJ1-3 | TRBD1 | . | TRBV7-2
TGTGCCAGCAGCTTAGTAGTGTGGCAGGGTCTTAACGAGCAGTACTTC | CASSLVVWQGLNEQYF | TRBJ2-7 | . | . | TRBV11-2
TGTGCCAGCAATCCACAGGGGGAGAGAAGCAATGAGCAGTTCTTC | CASNPQGERSNEQFF | TRBJ2-1 | TRBD1 | . | TRBV2
TGTGCCAGCAGTTCCGGGACTACCTACGAGCAGTACTTC | CASSSGTTYEQYF | TRBJ2-7 | TRBD2 | . | TRBV11-2
TGCGCCAGCAGCCAAGTTCGTGGGACCGCCTACAATGAGCAGTTCTTC | CASSQVRGTAYNEQFF | TRBJ2-1 | . | . | TRBV4-1
TGTGCCTGGACACGGGAGCCCACTAATGAGCAGTTCTTC | CAWTREPTNEQFF | TRBJ2-1 | . | . | TRBV30
TGTGCCAGTAGTATGAAGCGGGAGACGATCAATACGCAGTATTTT | CASSMKRETINTQYF | TRBJ2-3 | TRBD2 | . | TRBV19